This T cell receptor beta chain was retrieved from a study of T cell responses to AZD1222 COVID-19 vaccine. The table came from immunoSEQ multiplex PCR; TCRdb's copy has only in-frame clones and leaves some out. The table has about 150,000 clones, about 89% seen once. Concerning this clone itself: The antigen is undetermined.

General study findings and limits: Spike-spanning, vaccine-associated CD4 TCRs were dominant at 160-218 and 743-854.

With 3 bases clipped from V and 3 bases from J, the junction kept 5 bases outside the gene matches. The CDR3 totals 14 residues. Looked up from germline, CDR1 is SQVTM and CDR2 is ANQGSEA. This sequence originates from an adult in good health. This specimen was peripheral blood, taken on day 0 of AZD1222 vaccination. The chain combines TRBV29-1 with TRBJ2-3; 8 bases match TRBD2. The CDR3 loop is CSVERTSPTDTQYF. CDR3 bases: TGCAGCGTTGAGCGGACTAGCCCGACAGATACGCAGTATTTT.